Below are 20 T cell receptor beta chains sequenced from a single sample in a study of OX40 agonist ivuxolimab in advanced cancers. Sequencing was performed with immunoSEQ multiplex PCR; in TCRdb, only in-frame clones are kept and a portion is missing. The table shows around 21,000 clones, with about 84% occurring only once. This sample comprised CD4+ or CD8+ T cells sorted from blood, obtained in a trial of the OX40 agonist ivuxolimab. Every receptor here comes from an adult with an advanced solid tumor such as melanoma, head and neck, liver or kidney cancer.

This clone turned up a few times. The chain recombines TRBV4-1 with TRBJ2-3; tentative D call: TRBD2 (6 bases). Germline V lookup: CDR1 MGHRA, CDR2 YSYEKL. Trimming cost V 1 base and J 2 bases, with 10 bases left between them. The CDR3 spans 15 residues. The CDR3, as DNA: TGCGCCAGCAGCCAAGTGGCTAGCGTCACAGATACGCAGTATTTT. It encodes CASSQVASVTDTQYF.

The CDR3 DNA follows: TGTGCCAGCAGCTTAGGCGCAGGATCTGGAAACACCATATATTTT. Its translation is CASSLGAGSGNTIYF. This chain joins TRBV13 and TRBJ1-3; D is undetermined. Germline loops: CDR1 PRHDT, CDR2 FYEKMQ (reference sequence). The CDR3 loop spans 15 amino acids. V was shortened by 0 bases and J by 1 base, with 7 bases between the two germline ends. Looking up the rest from reference TRBV13 and TRBJ1-3 gives the full variable domain: AAGVIQSPRHLIKEKRETATLKCYPIPRHDTVYWYQQGPGQDPQFLISFYEKMQSDKGSIPDRFSAQQFSDYHSELNMSSLELGDSALYFCASSLGAGSGNTIYFGEGSWLTVV.

CDR3 sequence: CSVQPGLQDEQYF. DNA for the CDR3: TGCAGCGTGCAGCCAGGGCTCCAAGACGAGCAGTACTTC. J is TRBJ2-7 and V is TRBV29-1, with a tentative D call TRBD1 (5 bases). CDR1 is SQVTM, CDR2 ANQGSEA, per germline. The CDR3 totals 13 residues. Trimming left V 6 bases short and J 5 bases short, with 17 bases between.

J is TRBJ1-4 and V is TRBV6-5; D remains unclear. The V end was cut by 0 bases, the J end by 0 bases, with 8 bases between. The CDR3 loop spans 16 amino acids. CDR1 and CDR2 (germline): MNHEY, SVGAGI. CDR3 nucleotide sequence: TGTGCCAGCAGTTACTCGTTAGGATCAACTAATGAAAAACTGTTTTTT. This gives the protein CASSYSLGSTNEKLFF.

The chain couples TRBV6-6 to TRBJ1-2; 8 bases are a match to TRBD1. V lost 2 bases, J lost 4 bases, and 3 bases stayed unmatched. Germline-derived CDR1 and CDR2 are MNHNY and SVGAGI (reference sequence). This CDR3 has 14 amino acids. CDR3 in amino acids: CASSYGQGPYGYTF. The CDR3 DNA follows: TGTGCCAGCAGTTACGGACAGGGCCCCTATGGCTACACCTTC.

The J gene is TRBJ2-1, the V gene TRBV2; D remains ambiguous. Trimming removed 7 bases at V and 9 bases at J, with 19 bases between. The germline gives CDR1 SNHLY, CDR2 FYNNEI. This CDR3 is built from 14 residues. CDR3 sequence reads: CASTELWVTGEQFF. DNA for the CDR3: TGTGCCAGCACCGAGCTTTGGGTAACGGGTGAGCAGTTCTTC.

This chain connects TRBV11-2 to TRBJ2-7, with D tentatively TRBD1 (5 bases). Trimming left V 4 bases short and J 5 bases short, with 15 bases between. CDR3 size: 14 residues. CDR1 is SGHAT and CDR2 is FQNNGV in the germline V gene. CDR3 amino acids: CASSSDQGIHEQYF. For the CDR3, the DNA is TGTGCCAGCAGCTCCGATCAGGGTATCCACGAGCAGTACTTC.

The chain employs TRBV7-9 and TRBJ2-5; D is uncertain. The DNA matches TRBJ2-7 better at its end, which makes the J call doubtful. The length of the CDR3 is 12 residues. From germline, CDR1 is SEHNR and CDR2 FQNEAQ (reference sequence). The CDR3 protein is CASSLGRYEQYF. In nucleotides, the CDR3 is TGTGCCAGCAGCTTAGGAAGGTACGAGCAGTACTTC.

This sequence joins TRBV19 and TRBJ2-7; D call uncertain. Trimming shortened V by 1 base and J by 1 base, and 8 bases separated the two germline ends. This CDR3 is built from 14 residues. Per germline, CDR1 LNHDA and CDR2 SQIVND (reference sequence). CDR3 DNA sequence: TGTGCCAGTAGTATAGCGGCCGAGTCCTACGAGCAGTACTTC. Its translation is CASSIAAESYEQYF.

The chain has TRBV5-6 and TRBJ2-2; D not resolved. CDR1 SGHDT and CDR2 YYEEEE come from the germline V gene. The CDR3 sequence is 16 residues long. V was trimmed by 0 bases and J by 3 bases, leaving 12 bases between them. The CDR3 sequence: CASSLDWAEYTGELFF. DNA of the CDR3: TGTGCCAGCAGCTTGGATTGGGCAGAGTACACCGGGGAGCTGTTTTTT.

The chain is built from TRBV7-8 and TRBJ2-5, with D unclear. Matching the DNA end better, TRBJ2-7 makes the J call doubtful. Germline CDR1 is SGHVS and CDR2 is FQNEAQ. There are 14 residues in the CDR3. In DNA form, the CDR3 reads TGTGCCAGCAGTTTGACACGAAATGCCTACGAGCAGTACTTC. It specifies CASSLTRNAYEQYF.

The CDR3 is CSVGRTGYNEQFF. DNA of the CDR3: TGCAGCGTTGGAAGGACAGGGTACAATGAGCAGTTCTTC. The V gene is TRBV29-1, the J gene TRBJ2-1; 8 bases are shared with TRBD1. After removal of 4 bases from V and 4 bases from J, the junction contained 3 bases not matched to a gene. Germline V gene sequence: CDR1 SQVTM, CDR2 ANQGSEA. This CDR3 spans 13 amino acids.

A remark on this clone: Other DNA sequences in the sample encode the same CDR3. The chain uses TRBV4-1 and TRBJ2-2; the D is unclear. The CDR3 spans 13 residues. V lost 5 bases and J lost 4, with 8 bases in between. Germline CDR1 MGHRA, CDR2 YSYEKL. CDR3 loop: CASSLDGTGELFF. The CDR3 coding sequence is TGCGCCAGCAGCTTGGACGGCACCGGGGAGCTGTTTTTT.

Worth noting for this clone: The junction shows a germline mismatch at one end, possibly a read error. CDR3 region: CASSLGTGGAGSYSEQFF. CDR3 DNA sequence: TGCGCCAGCAGCTTGGGGACAGGGGGCGCAGGTTCCTACAGTGAGCAGTTCTTC. This chain links TRBV5-1 with TRBJ2-1, with TRBD1 identical over 11 bases. Germline assignment: CDR1 SGHRS and CDR2 YFSETQ. There are 18 residues in the CDR3. The full variable domain, its missing parts supplied by reference TRBV5-1 and TRBJ2-1, is KAGVTQTPRYLIKTRGQQVTLSCSPISGHRSVSWYQQTPGQGLQFLFEYFSETQRNKGNFPGRFSGRQFSNSRSEMNVSTLELGDSALYLCASSLGTGGAGSYSEQFFGPGTRLTVL.

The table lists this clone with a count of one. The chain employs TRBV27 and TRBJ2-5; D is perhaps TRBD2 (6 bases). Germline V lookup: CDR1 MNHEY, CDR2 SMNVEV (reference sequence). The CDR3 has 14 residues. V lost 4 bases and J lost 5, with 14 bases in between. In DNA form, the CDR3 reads TGTGCCAGCAGTTGGGACTTAAGCGGGGAGACCCAGTACTTC. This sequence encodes CASSWDLSGETQYF.

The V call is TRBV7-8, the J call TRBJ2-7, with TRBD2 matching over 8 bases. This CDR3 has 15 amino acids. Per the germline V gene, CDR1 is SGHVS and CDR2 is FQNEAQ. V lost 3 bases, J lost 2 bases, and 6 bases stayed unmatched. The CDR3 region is CASSFSGGRTYEQYF. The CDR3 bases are TGTGCCAGCAGCTTCAGCGGGGGCCGCACCTACGAGCAGTACTTC.

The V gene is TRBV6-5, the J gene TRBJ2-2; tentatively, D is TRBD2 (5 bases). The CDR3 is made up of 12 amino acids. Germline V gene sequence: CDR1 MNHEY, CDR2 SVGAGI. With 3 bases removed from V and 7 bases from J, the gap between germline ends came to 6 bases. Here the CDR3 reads CASSYEGGELFF. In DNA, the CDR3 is TGTGCCAGCAGTTATGAGGGCGGGGAGCTGTTTTTT.

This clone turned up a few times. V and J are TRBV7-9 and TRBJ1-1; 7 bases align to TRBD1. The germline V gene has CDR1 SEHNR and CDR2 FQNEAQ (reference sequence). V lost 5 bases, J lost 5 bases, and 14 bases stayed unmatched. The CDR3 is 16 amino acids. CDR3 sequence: CASSLHTRGSRTEAFF. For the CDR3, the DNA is TGTGCCAGCAGCCTGCATACCAGGGGGTCGAGGACTGAAGCTTTCTTT. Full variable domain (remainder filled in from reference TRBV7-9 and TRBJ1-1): DTGVSQNPRHKITKRGQNVTFRCDPISEHNRLYWYRQTLGQGPEFLTYFQNEAQLEKSRLLSDRFSAERPKGSFSTLEIQRTEQGDSAMYLCASSLHTRGSRTEAFFGQGTRLTVV.

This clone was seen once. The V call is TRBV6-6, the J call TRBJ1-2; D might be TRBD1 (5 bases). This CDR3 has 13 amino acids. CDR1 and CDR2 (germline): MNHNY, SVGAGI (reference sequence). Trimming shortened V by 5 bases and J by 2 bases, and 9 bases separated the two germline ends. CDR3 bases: TGTGCCAGCAGTCAGGGAGGAAACTATGGCTACACCTTC. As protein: CASSQGGNYGYTF.

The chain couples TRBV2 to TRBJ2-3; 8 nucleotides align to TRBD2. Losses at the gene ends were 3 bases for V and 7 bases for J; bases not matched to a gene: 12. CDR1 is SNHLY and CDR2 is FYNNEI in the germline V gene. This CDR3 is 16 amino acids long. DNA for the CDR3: TGTGCCAGCAGTGATCCCAGGGCTAGCGGGCCCCATACGCAGTATTTT. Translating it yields CASSDPRASGPHTQYF.